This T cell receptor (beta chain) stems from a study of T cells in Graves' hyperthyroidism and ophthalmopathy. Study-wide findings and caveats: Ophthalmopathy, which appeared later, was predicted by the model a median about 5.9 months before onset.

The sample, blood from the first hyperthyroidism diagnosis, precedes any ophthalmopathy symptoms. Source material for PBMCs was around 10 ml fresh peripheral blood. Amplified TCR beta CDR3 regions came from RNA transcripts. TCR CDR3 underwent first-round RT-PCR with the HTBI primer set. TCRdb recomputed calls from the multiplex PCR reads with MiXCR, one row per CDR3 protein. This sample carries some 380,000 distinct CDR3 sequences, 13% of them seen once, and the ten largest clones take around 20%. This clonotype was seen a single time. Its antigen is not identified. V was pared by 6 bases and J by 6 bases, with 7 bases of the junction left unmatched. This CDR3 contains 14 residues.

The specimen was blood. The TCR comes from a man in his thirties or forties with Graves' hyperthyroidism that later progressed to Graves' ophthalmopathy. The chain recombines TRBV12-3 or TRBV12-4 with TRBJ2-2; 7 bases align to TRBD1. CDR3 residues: CASRPDRVAGELFF. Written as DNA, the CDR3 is TGTGCCAGCAGACCCGACAGGGTTGCCGGGGAGCTGTTTTTT.